This entry lists 4 T cell receptor beta chains sequenced from one sample in a study of blood T cell repertoires in COVID-19 (TCRdb year 2020). Receptor amplification or capture employed the immunoSEQ multiplex PCR assay. What TCRdb holds here is the immuneACCESS table cut down to in-frame rearrangements. Part of the clones is not present; checked against another copy, under half of the missing clones reflect an unresolved V gene, and the others are unexplained. Recorded for this sample are more than 200,000 clones; 70% to 90% of them occurred a single time. In total, the top ten clones hold roughly 4.9% of the sample. The sample comprised peripheral blood. Receptor source: a woman aged 60 to 75 with COVID-19, enrolled during active disease.

This clone was found once. The chain couples TRBV2 to TRBJ2-2, with 9 bases identical to TRBD2. The V segment lost 8 bases and the J segment 5 bases; nucleotides outside the gene matches: 3. The CDR3 is made up of 13 amino acids. Germline CDR1 reads SNHLY; CDR2 reads FYNNEI. CDR3 in DNA: TGTGCCAGCTGGGCGGGAGGGACCGGGGAGCTGTTTTTT. As protein: CASWAGGTGELFF.

The gene calls are TRBV7-2 and TRBJ2-7; perhaps TRBD1 as D (6 bases). The CDR3 consists of 13 residues. CDR1 and CDR2 from the germline V gene are SGHTA and FQGNSA. Trimming pared 8 bases from V and 6 bases from J, leaving 17 bases between. The CDR3 DNA sequence: TGTGCCAGCGGAGCCGGGACAAACGTCGAGCAGTACTTC. This encodes CASGAGTNVEQYF.

The count of this clone is one. This chain uses TRBV18 with TRBJ2-5; D is possibly TRBD1 (6 bases). Germline V gives CDR1 KGHSH, CDR2 LQKENI. V was pared by 0 bases and J by 5 bases, with 16 bases between. CDR3 length: 16 residues. CDR3 loop: CASSPPFPGEWETQYF. CDR3 bases: TGTGCCAGCTCACCACCTTTCCCAGGGGAGTGGGAGACCCAGTACTTC.

The V call is TRBV5-1, the J call TRBJ2-7; D is perhaps TRBD2 (5 bases). Per the germline V gene, CDR1 is SGHRS and CDR2 is YFSETQ. CDR3 length: 15 residues. V was clipped by 0 bases and J by 2 bases, with 12 bases between them. The CDR3 DNA reads as TGCGCCAGCAGCTTGGGTTCAGCGGAGGCCTACGAGCAGTACTTC. Translation gives CASSLGSAEAYEQYF. The whole variable domain, filled in from reference TRBV5-1 and TRBJ2-7, reads KAGVTQTPRYLIKTRGQQVTLSCSPISGHRSVSWYQQTPGQGLQFLFEYFSETQRNKGNFPGRFSGRQFSNSRSEMNVSTLELGDSALYLCASSLGSAEAYEQYFGPGTRLTVT.